The source of this T cell receptor (beta chain) is a study of blood T cell repertoires in COVID-19. Study information: The study drew acute and convalescent COVID-19 samples from the United States, Italy and Spain.

Trimming removed 9 bases at V and 2 bases at J, with 11 bases between. Germline CDR1 reads WNHNN; CDR2 reads SYGVQD (reference sequence). The CDR3 length is 13 residues. Sequencing was performed with immunoSEQ multiplex PCR; in TCRdb, only in-frame clones are kept and a portion is missing. This sample has 450,000 to 500,000 clones, with about nine tenths found just once. Study members were between roughly 18 and 100 years old and lived in 25 or so US regions. What the recovered Cohort 3 donors had was two negative PCRs, clearance, or symptom resolution. The rearrangement joins TRBV10-1 to TRBJ1-3; TRBD1 might be the D (5 bases). The specimen was PBMCs or T cells enriched from blood (not recorded which). The TCR sequence derives from a woman between 55 and 75 years old who had recovered from COVID-19. CDR3 protein: CARDSHPGNTIYF. The CDR3, as DNA: TGCGCCAGAGACAGTCACCCTGGAAACACCATATATTTT.